This T cell receptor (beta chain) was identified during a study of shared clonotypes between healthy human individuals. To note about this clone: Antigen specificity is unknown.

Profiled with immunoSEQ multiplex PCR; TCRdb holds only in-frame clones, not every one. The sample lists millions of clones, around 93% occurring once. Looked up from germline, CDR1 is SGHDT and CDR2 is YYEEEE. With 4 bases removed from V and 2 bases from J, the gap between germline ends came to 24 bases. This CDR3 has 19 amino acids. The naive CD8 fraction comprised CD45RO-negative cells positively selected for CCR7 and excluded terminally differentiated effector memory CD45RA+ cells. HIV-negative, healthy adults without recent acute infections or vaccinations were the donors. Study results and caveats: Investigators expected sequencing depth to affect clonotype sharing among donors.

The material sequenced was naive CD8+ T cells from PBMCs. This chain connects TRBV5-6 to TRBJ2-2; tentative D call: TRBD1 (6 bases). The receptor comes from a man aged 18 to 35 in good health. Some clones in this sample may be carry-over from other donors' samples. The CDR3, as DNA: TGTGCCAGCAGCGGGAACAGGGTAGAGAGTTTTTACAACACCGGGGAGCTGTTTTTT. Its translation: CASSGNRVESFYNTGELFF.